The 26 T cell receptor beta chains presented below share a single source sample, sequenced in a study of blood T cell repertoires in COVID-19 (dated by TCRdb to 2018 to 2020). Library creation used the immunoSEQ multiplex PCR assay. The table was pulled from immuneACCESS by TCRdb, which kept in-frame rearrangements only. Such tables lose some clones; where checked, under half of the loss comes from unresolved V genes, and the rest has no known cause. The sample data list over 20,000 clones, and around 81% of these were observed just once. The top ten clonotypes cover over 6.5% of the sample. The sequenced sample consisted of peripheral blood. The source of these receptors is a man between 65 and 80 years old with acute or convalescent COVID-19.

V is TRBV19 and J is TRBJ2-1; D might be TRBD2 (6 bases). The CDR3 runs 15 residues. Between the trimmed V and J ends, which lost 6 bases and 0 bases, there was a span of 12 bases. CDR1 LNHDA and CDR2 SQIVND come from the germline V gene (reference sequence). The CDR3 DNA follows: TGTGCCAGTAGCCCCGGGACTGGCTCCTACAATGAGCAGTTCTTC. Protein product: CASSPGTGSYNEQFF. The variable domain in full, completed from reference TRBV19 and TRBJ2-1, reads DGGITQSPKYLFRKEGQNVTLSCEQNLNHDAMYWYRQDPGQGLRLIYYSQIVNDFQKGDIAEGYSVSREKKESFPLTVTSAQKNPTAFYLCASSPGTGSYNEQFFGPGTRLTVL.

The rearrangement links TRBV3-1 (or the pseudogene TRBV3-2) to TRBJ2-3; the match to TRBD2 covers 9 bases. CDR3 size: 17 residues. The germline V gene has CDR1 LGHDT and CDR2 YNNKEL (reference sequence). The V segment lost 4 bases and the J segment 2 bases; nucleotides outside the gene matches: 10. The DNA for the CDR3 is TGTGCCAGCAGCCCGTTGTACAGCGGGGGGCTCACAGATACGCAGTATTTT. It codes for CASSPLYSGGLTDTQYF.

The chain joins TRBV6-5 to TRBJ2-2, with TRBD1 identical over 7 bases. Per the germline V gene, CDR1 is MNHEY and CDR2 is SVGAGI. The CDR3 runs to 13 residues. Losses at the gene ends were 6 bases for V and 6 bases for J; bases not matched to a gene: 4. Written as DNA, the CDR3 is TGTGCCAGCAGGCCGACAGGGCCCGGGGAGCTGTTTTTT. Amino acids: CASRPTGPGELFF.

The chain couples TRBV6-6 to TRBJ1-2; 10 positions agree with TRBD1. V dropped 6 bases and J dropped 7; count of bases not matched to a gene: 5. Looked up from germline, CDR1 is MNHNY and CDR2 is SVGAGI (reference sequence). The CDR3 sequence is 13 residues long. The CDR3 loop reads CASSRQGASGYTF. CDR3 coding DNA: TGTGCCAGCAGCCGACAGGGGGCGTCTGGCTACACCTTC.

The rearrangement joins TRBV6-5 to TRBJ1-2, with D hard to call. The CDR3 loop spans 14 amino acids. CDR1 is MNHEY, CDR2 SVGAGI, per germline. V was clipped by 6 bases and J by 6 bases, with 17 bases between them. CDR3 region: CASSKEVRGHGYTF. CDR3 coding DNA: TGTGCCAGCAGCAAAGAGGTCCGAGGGCATGGCTACACCTTC.

The CDR3 protein is CASNPGGVDNSPLHF. As DNA, the CDR3 is TGCGCCAGCAACCCCGGAGGGGTAGATAATTCACCCCTCCACTTT. The rearrangement links TRBV5-1 to TRBJ1-6; TRBD1 is a possible D gene (5 bases). Trimming removed 6 bases from V and 5 bases from J, with 15 bases in between. Germline V gene sequence: CDR1 SGHRS, CDR2 YFSETQ. CDR3 size: 15 residues.

The chain's CDR3 is CASSVAMTSYEQYF. The DNA of the CDR3 is TGTGCCAGCAGCGTAGCGATGACAAGCTACGAGCAGTACTTC. The rearrangement uses TRBV9 and TRBJ2-7; D ambiguous. CDR1 and CDR2 from the germline V gene are SGDLS and YYNGEE. Trimming removed 0 bases from V and 3 bases from J, with 10 bases in between. The CDR3 covers 14 residues.

Turning to this clone: An end of the junction differs from the germline gene, which may be a read error. The genes are TRBV6-2 or TRBV6-3 and TRBJ2-3; 8 nucleotides match TRBD2. The germline V gene encodes CDR1 MNHEY and CDR2 SVGEGT. CDR3 length equals 13 residues. The CDR3 is CASSYVAGKTRDF. CDR3 DNA sequence: TGTGCCAGCAGTTATGTAGCGGGGAAAACAAGGGATTTT.

This chain connects TRBV9 to TRBJ2-6; maybe TRBD2 (6 bases). The germline gives CDR1 SGDLS, CDR2 YYNGEE. Trimming left V 1 base short and J 2 bases short, with 7 bases between. The CDR3 is 15 amino acids. Written as DNA, the CDR3 is TGTGCCAGCAGCGTATCGGGGGCTGGGGCCAACGTCCTGACTTTC. This encodes CASSVSGAGANVLTF.

This clone occurred once. The V and J genes are TRBV18 and TRBJ1-4, with 9 bases fitting TRBD1. CDR3 length: 15 amino acids. Germline CDR1 and CDR2: KGHSH and LQKENI. V gave up 3 bases and J gave up 7 bases; unmatched junction bases: 6. Here the CDR3 DNA reads TGTGCCAGCTCACCGGGGACAGGGCCTTTTGAAAAACTGTTTTTT. Its translation is CASSPGTGPFEKLFF.

V is TRBV7-2 and J is TRBJ1-1; no definite D call. The CDR3 covers 14 residues. Germline loops: CDR1 SGHTA, CDR2 FQGNSA. Trimming left V 2 bases short and J 5 bases short, with 12 bases between. The CDR3 reads CASSLLTGRTEAFF. The CDR3, as DNA: TGTGCCAGCAGCTTATTAACTGGGAGAACTGAAGCTTTCTTT.

The J gene is TRBJ1-1, the V gene TRBV5-1; 8 bases are a match to TRBD1. The CDR3 loop spans 14 amino acids. The germline V gene has CDR1 SGHRS and CDR2 YFSETQ. With V trimmed by 4 bases and J by 4 bases, 6 bases remained unmatched. CDR3 in DNA: TGCGCCAGCAGCGCCGGGACAGGCGGCACTGAAGCTTTCTTT. Translating gives CASSAGTGGTEAFF.

This clone was recorded only once. V is TRBV24-1 and J is TRBJ2-1; TRBD2 aligns across 9 bases. J lost 0 bases, V lost 3 bases, and 2 bases had no gene match. In germline, CDR1 is KGHDR, CDR2 SFDVKD. This CDR3 comprises 16 residues. The CDR3 coding sequence is TGTGCCACCAGTGATCCGCGGGAGGGCTCCTACAATGAGCAGTTCTTC. As protein: CATSDPREGSYNEQFF.

V usage is TRBV27 and J usage is TRBJ1-1; 7 nucleotides line up with TRBD1. CDR3 length: 14 amino acids. Trimming at V came to 4 bases and at J to 9 bases, leaving 11 bases not matched to a gene. CDR1 and CDR2 from the germline V gene are MNHEY and SMNVEV (reference sequence). The CDR3 here is CASSSSARGLKAFF. CDR3 sequence (DNA): TGTGCCAGCAGTTCCTCAGCGAGGGGGCTGAAAGCTTTCTTT.

The V and J genes are TRBV30 and TRBJ1-1, with 7 bases matching TRBD1. With V trimmed by 4 bases and J by 5 bases, 10 bases remained unmatched. The germline V gene encodes CDR1 GTSNPN and CDR2 SVGIG (reference sequence). The length of the CDR3 is 14 residues. The CDR3 nucleotides are TGTGCCTGGACTAAGACAGGGTTGATGACTGAAGCTTTCTTT. It codes for CAWTKTGLMTEAFF.

The rearrangement joins TRBV30 to TRBJ2-7; D not certain. The germline V gene has CDR1 GTSNPN and CDR2 SVGIG (reference sequence). The CDR3 has 11 amino acids. V lost 0 bases and J 5 bases, leaving 5 bases between the germline ends. CDR3 residues: CAWSVLDEQYF. The CDR3 nucleotides read TGTGCCTGGAGTGTACTGGACGAGCAGTACTTC.

The V and J genes are TRBV5-4 and TRBJ1-3, with D perhaps TRBD1 (6 bases). The CDR3 is 15 residues long. Between the trimmed V and J ends, which lost 4 bases and 2 bases, there was a span of 13 bases. CDR1 SGHNT and CDR2 YYREEE come from the germline V gene (reference sequence). CDR3 sequence reads: CASSKDRETGNTIYF. CDR3 DNA: TGTGCCAGCAGCAAGGACAGAGAAACTGGAAACACCATATATTTT.

The chain joins TRBV30 to TRBJ1-3; possibly TRBD1 for D (6 bases). CDR1 GTSNPN and CDR2 SVGIG come from the germline V gene (reference sequence). The CDR3 loop spans 13 amino acids. V was cut by 3 bases and J by 0 bases, with 6 bases left in between. Written as DNA, the CDR3 is TGTGCCTGGAGGACAGGCTCTGGAAACACCATATATTTT. It is translated as CAWRTGSGNTIYF.

V gene TRBV29-1 combines with J gene TRBJ1-1, with D hard to call. Germline V lookup: CDR1 SQVTM, CDR2 ANQGSEA. The CDR3 sequence is 12 residues long. DNA for the CDR3: TGCAGTGTTATGAGGGCGGAGACTGAAGCTTTCTTT. It specifies CSVMRAETEAFF.

The chain links TRBV12-3 or TRBV12-4 to TRBJ2-7; possibly TRBD2 for D (5 bases). V was trimmed by 2 bases and J by 6 bases, leaving 11 bases between them. CDR3 length equals 13 residues. The CDR3 region is CASSLLLAGEQYF. The CDR3 region has the DNA TGTGCCAGCAGTTTACTCCTAGCCGGCGAGCAGTACTTC.

The count of this clone is one. The V call is TRBV18, the J call TRBJ1-5; D gene unclear. The CDR3 loop spans 14 amino acids. Trimming shortened V by 6 bases and J by 9 bases, and 18 bases separated the two germline ends. The germline V gene encodes CDR1 KGHSH and CDR2 LQKENI. The CDR3 DNA reads TGTGCCAGCTCTCAGGACTCGCGTGTGGGGCCCCAGCATTTT. It yields the protein CASSQDSRVGPQHF.

The chain has TRBV7-6 and TRBJ1-5; the match to TRBD1 covers 7 bases. CDR3 length equals 15 residues. Germline CDR1 SGHVS, CDR2 FNYEAQ. V dropped 5 bases and J dropped 4; count of bases not matched to a gene: 8. The CDR3 bases are TGTGCCAGCAGCCTTTCGGACAGGCGGAATCAGCCCCAGCATTTT. Protein: CASSLSDRRNQPQHF.

The V gene is TRBV4-1, the J gene TRBJ2-7; TRBD2 aligns across 10 bases. The V and J ends lost 4 bases and 2 bases, in that order; junction bases with no gene match: 8. This CDR3 comprises 16 residues. The germline V gene encodes CDR1 MGHRA and CDR2 YSYEKL. Written as DNA, the CDR3 is TGCGCCAGCAGCCGCCTACTAGCGGGGTCGCCCTACGAGCAGTACTTC. This sequence encodes CASSRLLAGSPYEQYF.

The CDR3 protein is CASSRSGNQPQHF. The CDR3 region has the DNA TGTGCCAGTAGTAGGTCAGGCAATCAGCCCCAGCATTTT. The V gene is TRBV19, the J gene TRBJ1-5; D remains unclear. The V and J ends lost 4 bases and 2 bases respectively, with 6 bases between them. The CDR3 consists of 13 residues. Germline assignment: CDR1 LNHDA and CDR2 SQIVND (reference sequence). Combining the CDR3 with reference TRBV19 and TRBJ1-5 gives the whole variable domain DGGITQSPKYLFRKEGQNVTLSCEQNLNHDAMYWYRQDPGQGLRLIYYSQIVNDFQKGDIAEGYSVSREKKESFPLTVTSAQKNPTAFYLCASSRSGNQPQHFGDGTRLSIL.

The chain recombines TRBV11-1 with TRBJ2-5, with 8 bases lining up with TRBD1. V lost 2 bases and J lost 9; bases outside the gene matches: 8. The germline CDR1 and CDR2 sequences are SGHAT and FQDESV (reference sequence). The CDR3 is made up of 14 amino acids. CDR3 loop: CASSLLQGGTAQYF. DNA for the CDR3: TGTGCCAGCAGCTTACTACAGGGGGGAACGGCCCAGTACTTC.

This chain links TRBV6-4 with TRBJ1-1; possible D gene TRBD1, 5 bases. The length of the CDR3 is 14 residues. Trimming pared 0 bases from V and 1 base from J, leaving 6 bases between. Germline-derived CDR1 and CDR2 are MRHNA and SNTAGT. In DNA, the CDR3 is TGTGCCAGCAGTGACTCGGACAAGAACACTGAAGCTTTCTTT. Its translation is CASSDSDKNTEAFF.